The 7 T cell receptor beta chains below were found in one sample sequenced in a study of T cell responses to AZD1222 COVID-19 vaccine. Only in-frame clones appear in the TCRdb table, and some are missing; sequencing was by immunoSEQ multiplex PCR. Here the sample spans roughly 120,000 clones, about 90% being singletons. The sample in question was peripheral blood, obtained on day 0 of AZD1222 vaccination. Receptor source: an adult in good health.

V and J are TRBV7-9 and TRBJ1-2; D ambiguous. Trimming stripped 2 bases from V and 4 bases from J, with 8 bases between. This CDR3 is 13 amino acids long. CDR1 and CDR2 from the germline V gene are SEHNR and FQNEAQ (reference sequence). This CDR3 reads CASSLPNSYGYTF. The CDR3 bases are TGTGCCAGCAGCTTACCCAATAGCTATGGCTACACCTTC.

This chain connects TRBV29-1 to TRBJ2-3; 10 bases fit TRBD1. Germline CDR1 and CDR2: SQVTM and ANQGSEA. After removal of 7 bases from V and 2 bases from J, the junction contained 9 bases not matched to a gene. This CDR3 has 15 amino acids. This CDR3 reads CSAPPGTGVTDTQYF. CDR3 sequence (DNA): TGCAGCGCCCCGCCTGGGACAGGGGTCACAGATACGCAGTATTTT.

This chain joins TRBV21-1 and TRBJ1-2; the table's D call of TRBD1 was not tested on the DNA. TRBV21-1 is reported as a pseudogene. CDR3 length: 17 residues. The CDR3 DNA reads TGTGCCAGCACCAATAGCCCCGGGACAACGATTAACTATGGCTACACCTTC. This translates into CASTNSPGTTINYGYTF.

This chain connects TRBV7-2 to TRBJ2-5; possibly TRBD1 for D (6 bases). The CDR3 has 16 residues. Germline-derived CDR1 and CDR2 are SGHTA and FQGNSA. V lost 5 bases, J lost 1 base, and 17 bases lay in between. In DNA, the CDR3 is TGTGCCAGCAGCATTGTGGGGACACTTCCCCAAGAGACCCAGTACTTC. The encoded protein is CASSIVGTLPQETQYF.

The chain joins TRBV30 to TRBJ2-1, with TRBD2 matching 8 bases. The germline CDR1 and CDR2 sequences are GTSNPN and SVGIG (reference sequence). The CDR3 is 16 residues long. The ends lost 3 bases at V and 0 bases at J; junction bases unmatched: 7. The CDR3 protein is CAWRLAETLSYNEQFF. Here the CDR3 DNA reads TGTGCCTGGAGACTAGCGGAGACCCTCTCCTACAATGAGCAGTTCTTC.

The chain employs TRBV10-1 and TRBJ2-5, with 8 positions matching TRBD2. This CDR3 comprises 15 residues. Trimming took 0 bases from V and 3 from J; bases not matched to a gene: 3. Germline V gene sequence: CDR1 WNHNN, CDR2 SYGVQD (reference sequence). The CDR3 is CASSESARGEETQYF. For the CDR3, the DNA is TGCGCCAGCAGTGAGTCGGCGCGGGGGGAAGAGACCCAGTACTTC.

This clone was detected only once. V is TRBV9 and J is TRBJ1-2; possible D gene TRBD1, 6 bases. The germline V and J ends were trimmed by 0 bases and 2 bases, with 11 bases remaining between them. This CDR3 comprises 15 residues. The germline CDR1 and CDR2 sequences are SGDLS and YYNGEE. The CDR3 here is CASSVARTVNYGYTF. CDR3 nucleotides: TGTGCCAGCAGCGTAGCCAGGACAGTGAACTATGGCTACACCTTC.